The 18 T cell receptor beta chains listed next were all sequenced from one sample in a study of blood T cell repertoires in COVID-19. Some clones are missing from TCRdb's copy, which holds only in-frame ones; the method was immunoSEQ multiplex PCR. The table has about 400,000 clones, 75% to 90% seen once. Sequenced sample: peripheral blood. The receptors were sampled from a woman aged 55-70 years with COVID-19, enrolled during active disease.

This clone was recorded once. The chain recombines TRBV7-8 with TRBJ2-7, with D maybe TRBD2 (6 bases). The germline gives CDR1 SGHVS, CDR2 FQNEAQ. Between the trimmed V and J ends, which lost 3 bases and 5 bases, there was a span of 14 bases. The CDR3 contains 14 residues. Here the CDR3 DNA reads TGTGCCAGCAGCTTCCGACTAGGGCAGGACGAGCAGTACTTC. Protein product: CASSFRLGQDEQYF. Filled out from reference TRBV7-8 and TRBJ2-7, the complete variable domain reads GAGVSQSPRYKVAKRGQDVALRCDPISGHVSLFWYQQALGQGPEFLTYFQNEAQLDKSGLPSDRFFAERPEGSVSTLKIQRTQQEDSAVYLCASSFRLGQDEQYFGPGTRLTVT.

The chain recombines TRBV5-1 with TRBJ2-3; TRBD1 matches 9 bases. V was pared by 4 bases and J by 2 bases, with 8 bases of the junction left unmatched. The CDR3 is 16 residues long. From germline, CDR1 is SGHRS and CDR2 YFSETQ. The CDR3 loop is CASSGMTGGTTDTQYF. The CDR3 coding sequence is TGCGCCAGCAGCGGGATGACAGGGGGAACCACAGATACGCAGTATTTT. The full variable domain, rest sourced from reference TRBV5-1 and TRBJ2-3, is KAGVTQTPRYLIKTRGQQVTLSCSPISGHRSVSWYQQTPGQGLQFLFEYFSETQRNKGNFPGRFSGRQFSNSRSEMNVSTLELGDSALYLCASSGMTGGTTDTQYFGPGTRLTVL.

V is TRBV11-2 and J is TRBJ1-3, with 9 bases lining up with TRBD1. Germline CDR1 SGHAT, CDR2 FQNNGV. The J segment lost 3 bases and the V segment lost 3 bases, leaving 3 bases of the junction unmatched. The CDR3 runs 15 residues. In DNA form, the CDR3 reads TGTGCCAGCAGCTTGGACAGGGGTGGTGGAAACACCATATATTTT. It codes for CASSLDRGGGNTIYF.

The CDR3 region is CASSLGGDLAKNIQYF. The DNA of the CDR3 is TGCGCCAGCAGCTTGGGAGGAGACTTAGCCAAAAACATTCAGTACTTC. The genes are TRBV5-1 and TRBJ2-4; no definite D call. The germline V and J ends were trimmed by 0 bases and 0 bases, with 10 bases remaining between them. CDR3 length: 16 residues. The germline gives CDR1 SGHRS, CDR2 YFSETQ.

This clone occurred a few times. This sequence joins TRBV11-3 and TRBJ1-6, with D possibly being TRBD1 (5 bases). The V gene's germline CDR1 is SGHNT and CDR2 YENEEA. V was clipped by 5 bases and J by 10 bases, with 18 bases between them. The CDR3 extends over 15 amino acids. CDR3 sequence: CASSPGGVNESPLHF. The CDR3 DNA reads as TGTGCCAGCAGCCCGGGGGGAGTCAACGAATCACCCCTCCACTTT.

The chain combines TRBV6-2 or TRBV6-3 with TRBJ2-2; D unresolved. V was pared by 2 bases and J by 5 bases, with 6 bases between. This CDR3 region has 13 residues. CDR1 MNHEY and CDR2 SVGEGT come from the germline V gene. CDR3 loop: CASSYLETGELFF. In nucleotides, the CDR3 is TGTGCCAGCAGTTACCTTGAGACCGGGGAGCTGTTTTTT.

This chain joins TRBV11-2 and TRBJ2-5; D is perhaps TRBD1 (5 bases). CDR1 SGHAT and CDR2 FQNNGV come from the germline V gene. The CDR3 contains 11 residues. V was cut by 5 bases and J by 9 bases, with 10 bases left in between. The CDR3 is CASSQGAPQYF. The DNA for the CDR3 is TGTGCCAGCAGCCAGGGCGCTCCCCAGTACTTC.

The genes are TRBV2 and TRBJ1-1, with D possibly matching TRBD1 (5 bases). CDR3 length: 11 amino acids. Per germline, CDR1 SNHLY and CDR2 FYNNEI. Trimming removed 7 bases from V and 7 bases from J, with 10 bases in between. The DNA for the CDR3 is TGTGCCAGCATCTCAGGGCTTGAAGCTTTCTTT. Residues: CASISGLEAFF. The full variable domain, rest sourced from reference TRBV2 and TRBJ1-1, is EPEVTQTPSHQVTQMGQEVILRCVPISNHLYFYWYRQILGQKVEFLVSFYNNEISEKSEIFDDQFSVERPDGSNFTLKIRSTKLEDSAMYFCASISGLEAFFGQGTRLTVV.

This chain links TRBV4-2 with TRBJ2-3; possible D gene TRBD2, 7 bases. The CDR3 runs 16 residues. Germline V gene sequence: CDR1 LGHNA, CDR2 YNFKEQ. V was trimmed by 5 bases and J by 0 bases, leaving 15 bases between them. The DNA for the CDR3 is TGTGCCAGCAGCTGGGGGCGGGGGCCAAGCACAGATACGCAGTATTTT. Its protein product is CASSWGRGPSTDTQYF.

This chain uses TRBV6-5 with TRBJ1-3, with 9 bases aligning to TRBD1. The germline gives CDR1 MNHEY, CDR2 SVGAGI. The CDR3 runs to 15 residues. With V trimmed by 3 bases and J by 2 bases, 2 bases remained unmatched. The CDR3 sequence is CASSYTGGTGNTIYF. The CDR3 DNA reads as TGTGCCAGCAGTTATACAGGGGGCACTGGAAACACCATATATTTT.

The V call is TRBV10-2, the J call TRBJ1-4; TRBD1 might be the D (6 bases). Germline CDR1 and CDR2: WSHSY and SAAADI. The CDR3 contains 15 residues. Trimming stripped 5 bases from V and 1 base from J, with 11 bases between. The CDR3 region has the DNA TGCGCCAGCAGTTCCTCGACAGGAACTAATGAAAAACTGTTTTTT. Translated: CASSSSTGTNEKLFF.

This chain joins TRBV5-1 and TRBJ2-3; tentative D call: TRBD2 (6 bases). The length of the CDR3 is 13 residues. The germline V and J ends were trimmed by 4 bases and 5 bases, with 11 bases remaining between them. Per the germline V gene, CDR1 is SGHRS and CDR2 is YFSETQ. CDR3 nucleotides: TGCGCCAGCAGCGGCGGGACGCGAGATACGCAGTATTTT. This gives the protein CASSGGTRDTQYF.

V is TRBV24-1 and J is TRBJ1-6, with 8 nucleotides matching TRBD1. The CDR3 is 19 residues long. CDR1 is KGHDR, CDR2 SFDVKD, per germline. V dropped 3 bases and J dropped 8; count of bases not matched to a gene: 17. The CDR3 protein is CATSDESRGRGHLDSPLHF. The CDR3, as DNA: TGTGCCACCAGTGATGAATCGCGGGGCAGGGGGCATTTAGATTCACCCCTCCACTTT.

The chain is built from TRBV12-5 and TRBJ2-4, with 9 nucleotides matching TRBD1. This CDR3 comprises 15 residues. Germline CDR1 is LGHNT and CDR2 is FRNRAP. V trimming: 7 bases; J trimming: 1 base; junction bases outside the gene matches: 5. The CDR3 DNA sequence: TGTGCTAGTGCGACAGGGGGTGAGGCCAAAAACATTCAGTACTTC. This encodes CASATGGEAKNIQYF.

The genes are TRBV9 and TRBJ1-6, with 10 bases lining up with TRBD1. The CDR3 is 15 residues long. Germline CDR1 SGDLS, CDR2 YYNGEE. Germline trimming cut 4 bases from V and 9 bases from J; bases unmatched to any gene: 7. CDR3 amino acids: CASSQGQGRSSPLHF. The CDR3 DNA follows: TGTGCCAGCAGCCAGGGACAGGGGAGGAGTTCACCCCTCCACTTT.

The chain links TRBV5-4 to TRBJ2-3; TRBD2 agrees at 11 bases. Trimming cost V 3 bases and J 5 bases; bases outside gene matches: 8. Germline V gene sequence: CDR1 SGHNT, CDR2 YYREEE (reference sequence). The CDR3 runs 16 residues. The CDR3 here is CASSWGSGGAGDTQYF. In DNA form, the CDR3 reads TGTGCCAGCAGCTGGGGTAGCGGGGGGGCAGGAGATACGCAGTATTTT.

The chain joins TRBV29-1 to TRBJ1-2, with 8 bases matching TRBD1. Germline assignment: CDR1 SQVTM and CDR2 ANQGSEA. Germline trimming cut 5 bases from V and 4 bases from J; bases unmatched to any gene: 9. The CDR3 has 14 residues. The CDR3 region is CSVLPETGAYGYTF. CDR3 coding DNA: TGCAGCGTTCTCCCTGAGACAGGGGCCTATGGCTACACCTTC.

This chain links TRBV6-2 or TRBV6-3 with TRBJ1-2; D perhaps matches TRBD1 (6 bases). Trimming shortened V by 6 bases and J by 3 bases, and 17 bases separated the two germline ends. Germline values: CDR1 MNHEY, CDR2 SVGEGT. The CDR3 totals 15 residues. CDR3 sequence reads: CASSHTLDSHYGYTF. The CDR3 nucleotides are TGTGCCAGCAGCCACACCTTGGACAGCCACTATGGCTACACCTTC.